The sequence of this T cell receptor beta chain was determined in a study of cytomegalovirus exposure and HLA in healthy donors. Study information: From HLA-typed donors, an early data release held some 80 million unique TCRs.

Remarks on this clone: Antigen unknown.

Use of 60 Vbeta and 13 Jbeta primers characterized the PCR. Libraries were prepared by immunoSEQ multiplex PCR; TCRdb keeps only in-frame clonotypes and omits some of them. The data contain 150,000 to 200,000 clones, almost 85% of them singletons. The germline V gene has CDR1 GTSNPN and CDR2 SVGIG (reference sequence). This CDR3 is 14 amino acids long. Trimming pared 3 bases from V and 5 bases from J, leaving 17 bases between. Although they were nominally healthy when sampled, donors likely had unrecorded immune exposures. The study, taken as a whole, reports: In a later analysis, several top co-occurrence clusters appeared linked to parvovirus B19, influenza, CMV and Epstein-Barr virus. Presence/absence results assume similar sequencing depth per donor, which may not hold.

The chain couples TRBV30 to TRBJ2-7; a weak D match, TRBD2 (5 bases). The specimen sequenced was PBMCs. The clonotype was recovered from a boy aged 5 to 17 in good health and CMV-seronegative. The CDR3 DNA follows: TGTGCCTGGAGATCCCTCCGGGGTTACCACGAGCAGTACTTC. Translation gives CAWRSLRGYHEQYF.